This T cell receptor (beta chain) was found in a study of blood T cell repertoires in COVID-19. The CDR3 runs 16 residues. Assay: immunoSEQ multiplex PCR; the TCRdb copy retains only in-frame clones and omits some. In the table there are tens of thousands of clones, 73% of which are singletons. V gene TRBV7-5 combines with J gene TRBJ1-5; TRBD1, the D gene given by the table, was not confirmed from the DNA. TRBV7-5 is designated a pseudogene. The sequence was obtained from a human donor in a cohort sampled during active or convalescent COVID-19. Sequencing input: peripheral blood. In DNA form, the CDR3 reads TGTGTCAGAAGCTTCCCACATAGGGGGTTAGGTCAGCCCCAGCATTTT. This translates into CVRSFPHRGLGQPQHF.